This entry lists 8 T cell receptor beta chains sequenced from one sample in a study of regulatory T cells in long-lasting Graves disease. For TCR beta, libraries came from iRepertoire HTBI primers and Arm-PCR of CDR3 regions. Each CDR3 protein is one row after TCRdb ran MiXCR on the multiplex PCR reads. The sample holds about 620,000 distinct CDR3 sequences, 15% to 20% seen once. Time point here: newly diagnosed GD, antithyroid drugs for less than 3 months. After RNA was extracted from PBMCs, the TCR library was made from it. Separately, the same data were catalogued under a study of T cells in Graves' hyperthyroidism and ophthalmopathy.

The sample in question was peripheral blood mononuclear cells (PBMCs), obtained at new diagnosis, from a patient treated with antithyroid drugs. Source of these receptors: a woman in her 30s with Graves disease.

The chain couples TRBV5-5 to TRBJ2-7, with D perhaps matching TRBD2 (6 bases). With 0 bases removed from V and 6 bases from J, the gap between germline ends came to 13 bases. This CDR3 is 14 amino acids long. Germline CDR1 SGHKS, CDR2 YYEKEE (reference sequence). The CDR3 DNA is TGTGCCAGCAGCTTGGGGGGAGGCCGCGTCGAGCAGTACTTC. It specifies CASSLGGGRVEQYF.

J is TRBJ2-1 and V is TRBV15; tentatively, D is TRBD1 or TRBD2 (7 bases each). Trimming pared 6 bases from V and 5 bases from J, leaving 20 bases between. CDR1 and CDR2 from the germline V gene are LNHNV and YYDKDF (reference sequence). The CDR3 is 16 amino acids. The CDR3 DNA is TGTGCCACCAGTCGAGGGGGCAGCGGGATGAACAATGAGCAGTTCTTC. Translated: CATSRGGSGMNNEQFF.

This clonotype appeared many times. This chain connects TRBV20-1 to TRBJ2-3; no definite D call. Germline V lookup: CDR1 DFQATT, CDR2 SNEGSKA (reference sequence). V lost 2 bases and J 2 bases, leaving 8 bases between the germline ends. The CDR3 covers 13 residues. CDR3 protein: CSARRQTTDTQYF. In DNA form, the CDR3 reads TGCAGTGCTAGACGCCAGACCACAGATACGCAGTATTTT.

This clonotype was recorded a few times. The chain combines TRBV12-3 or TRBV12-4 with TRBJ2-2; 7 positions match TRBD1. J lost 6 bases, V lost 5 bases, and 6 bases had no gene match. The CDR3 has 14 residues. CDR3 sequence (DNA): TGTGCCAGCAGTCCGACAGGGAATCCCGGGGAGCTGTTTTTT. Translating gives CASSPTGNPGELFF.

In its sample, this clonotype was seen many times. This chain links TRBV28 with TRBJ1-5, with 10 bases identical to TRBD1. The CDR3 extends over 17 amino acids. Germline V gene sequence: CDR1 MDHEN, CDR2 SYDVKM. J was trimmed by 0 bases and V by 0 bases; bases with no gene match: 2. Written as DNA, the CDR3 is TGTGCCAGCAGTTTATGGGGGACAGGGGATAGCAATCAGCCCCAGCATTTT. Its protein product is CASSLWGTGDSNQPQHF.

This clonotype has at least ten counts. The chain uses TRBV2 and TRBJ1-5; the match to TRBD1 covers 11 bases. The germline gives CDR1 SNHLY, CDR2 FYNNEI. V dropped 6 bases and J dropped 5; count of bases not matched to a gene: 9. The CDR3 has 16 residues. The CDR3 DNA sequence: TGTGCCAGCAGCCGAGGACAGGGGGCCTTACATCAGCCCCAGCATTTT. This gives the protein CASSRGQGALHQPQHF.

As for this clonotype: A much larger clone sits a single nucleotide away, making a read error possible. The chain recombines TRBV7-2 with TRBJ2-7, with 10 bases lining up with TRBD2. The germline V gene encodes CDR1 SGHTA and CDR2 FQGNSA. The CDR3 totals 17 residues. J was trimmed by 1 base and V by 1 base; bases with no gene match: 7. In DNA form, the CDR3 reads TGTGCCAGCAGCTTAGATGTTGCGACTAGCGGGTCCTACGAGCAGTACTTC. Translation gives CASSLDVATSGSYEQYF.

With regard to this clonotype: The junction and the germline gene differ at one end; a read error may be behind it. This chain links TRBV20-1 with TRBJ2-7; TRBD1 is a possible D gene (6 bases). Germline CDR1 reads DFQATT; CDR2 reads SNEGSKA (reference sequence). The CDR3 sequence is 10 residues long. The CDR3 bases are TGCAGTGCTGGAACCGCCAGGGGTGGATTC. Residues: CSAGTARGGF.